This T cell receptor beta chain appears in the sequencing data of a study of radiation and T cells in renal cell carcinoma (dated by TCRdb to about 2020). Notes on the research overall: The samples were drawn from a clinical trial, where primary renal cell carcinomas were treated with 15 Gy of stereotactic body radiation therapy and then removed by nephrectomy 4 weeks afterward. TCR beta sequencing covered 50 or so samples in total, comprising approximately 26 tumors and around 27 peripheral blood samples. A total of approximately 4 million unique CDR3 nucleotide sequences, encoding 2.5 million to 3 million unique CDR3 amino acid sequences, were found across all 50 or so samples.

In light of the paper, this sample's time point label describes: blood 2 weeks post-SBRT. The sample's treatment or condition, from its label and the paper: 15 Gy SBRT to primary tumor, nephrectomy 4 weeks later. To follow tumor-enriched clonotypes, serial peripheral blood was collected from radiation-treated patients at baseline and at 2 weeks and 4 weeks after SBRT. Renal cell carcinoma with clear cell pathology was present in all patients. Genomic DNA for TCR sequencing was prepared using the QIAamp DNA Blood Mini Kit (Qiagen). The analyses included just those samples that passed every quality control check. About this clone itself: No antigen is known for it. The record has no base qualities; no much larger clone is one base away.

At the junction V is shortened by 6 bases and J by 7 bases, with 18 bases in between. The CDR3, cysteine through phenylalanine, is 14 amino acids long. The entry retains the CDR3 DNA only, 42 bases that are in frame from base 1. From a lookup of the germline V gene, CDR1 and CDR2 are MNHNS and SASEGT. TCR beta libraries were generated from genomic DNA with the immunoSEQ kit, following the manufacturer's recommendations. For library preparation, a first multiplex PCR was performed with proprietary primers, followed by a second PCR in which unique barcodes were added, and bead cleanups were performed after each round. A positive control reaction and a negative control reaction, both provided in the kit, were run with every batch of samples. The final libraries were assessed on an Agilent 4200 TapeStation D1000 ScreenTape, pooled by volume, and quantified by qPCR. Sequencing was performed on an Illumina NextSeq500 with a MidOutput 150-cycle cartridge, and 156 Read1 and 15 Index1 cycles were run with kit custom primers. The pooled library was loaded at approximately 1 pM, with a roughly 18% PhiX control spiked in. The source study handled its data this way. The vendor-processed data were analyzed in R, and a clonotype was defined as all T cells that share the same CDR3 nucleotide sequence. In the clone abundance analyses, frequencies in each sample were normalized to that sample's 10,000 most abundant clones. Public T cell clones, which averaged fewer than five per sample, were removed prior to analysis. Tumor-enriched and baseline blood-enriched clonotypes were defined by at least a 32-fold difference in abundance between compartments. A beta-binomial differential abundance model was used to identify clonotypes that expanded or contracted between blood time points. Tumor-blood repertoire similarity was measured with the Baroni-Urbani and Buser coefficient, and groups were compared using two-tailed Wilcoxon tests in R. Drawn from immuneACCESS, this table holds only the in-frame rearrangements with V and J called that TCRdb kept. Clones are partly lost; checked studies trace under half to an unresolved V gene and leave the rest unexplained. V, J and clone size derive from that table, while D and trimming were established from the DNA sequence. For this sample the table gives just over 150,000 clones, of which approximately 88% were detected only once. The top ten constitute 10% to 15% of the sample.

Summary of the overall study and its limitations: Dynamics of the blood repertoire were not tracked past 4 weeks after treatment. No pretreatment tumor biopsies were available, so the baseline intratumoral presence of clonotypes could not be determined. An increase in top tumor clonotypes in blood was observed from baseline to 2 weeks post-radiation, followed by contraction by 4 weeks, which was taken to suggest transient expansion of tumor-resident clones. The single-armed trial design could not address effects of radiation dose or scheduling on the TCR repertoire.

The specimen was blood, collected from a patient whose treatment included radiotherapy and nephrectomy. Recombination connected TRBV6-1 to TRBJ1-1, and the D gene may be TRBD1, 5 bases matching. This clonotype originated in a woman aged 45-65 years with renal cell carcinoma. The nucleotides read TGTGCCAGCAGAGGACGCCAAGGGACTATTGAAGCTTTCTTT. It translates to CASRGRQGTIEAFF.